The T cell receptor beta chain under discussion was sequenced for a study of shared clonotypes between healthy human individuals. Study at large: Contributing individuals were a couple of females and a few males aged 18 to 49.

The authors divided CD4+ cells into CD45RA+ naive and CD45RA-negative memory subsets. In the sorted-subset replicate PCRs, 150 to 200 ng DNA, 25,000 to 35,000 T cell genomes, was used. TCRdb keeps only in-frame clones here, not all; method: immunoSEQ multiplex PCR. The sample consists of under 750,000 clones, approximately 77% of them appearing once. With regard to this clone: Its antigen is unknown.

Broader study findings: Memory subsets generally showed smaller estimated richness than naive subsets did.

CDR1 and CDR2 (germline): MGHRA, YSYEKL. The V gene end was trimmed by 2 bases and the J gene end by 3 bases; junction bases not matched to a gene: 4. This CDR3 region has 16 residues. The receptor comes from a woman in her thirties in good health. The chain links TRBV4-1 to TRBJ2-1, with 10 bases that match TRBD2. The sequenced sample was memory CD4+ T cells sorted from blood. Subset defined: CD45RA-negative fraction. The CDR3 DNA is TGCGCCAGCAGCCAATCAAGGACTAGCGGCTACAATGAGCAGTTCTTC. This sequence encodes CASSQSRTSGYNEQFF.